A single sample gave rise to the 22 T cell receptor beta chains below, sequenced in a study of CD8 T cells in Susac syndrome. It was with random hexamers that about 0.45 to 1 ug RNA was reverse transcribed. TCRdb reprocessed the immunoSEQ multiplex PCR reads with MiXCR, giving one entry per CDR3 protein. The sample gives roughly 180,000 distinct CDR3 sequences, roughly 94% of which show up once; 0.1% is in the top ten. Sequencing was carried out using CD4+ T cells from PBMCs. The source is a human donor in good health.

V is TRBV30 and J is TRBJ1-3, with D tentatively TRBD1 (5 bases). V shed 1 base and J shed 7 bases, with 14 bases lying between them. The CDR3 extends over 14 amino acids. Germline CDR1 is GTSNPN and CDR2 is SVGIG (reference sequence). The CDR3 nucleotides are TGTGCCTGGAGTGGGGACCGCAAACGTAACACCATATATTTT. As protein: CAWSGDRKRNTIYF.

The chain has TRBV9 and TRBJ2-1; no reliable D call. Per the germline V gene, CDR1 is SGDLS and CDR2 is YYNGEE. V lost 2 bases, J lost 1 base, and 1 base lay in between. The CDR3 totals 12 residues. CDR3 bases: TGTGCCAGCAGCGTGTCCTACAATGAGCAGTTCTTC. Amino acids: CASSVSYNEQFF.

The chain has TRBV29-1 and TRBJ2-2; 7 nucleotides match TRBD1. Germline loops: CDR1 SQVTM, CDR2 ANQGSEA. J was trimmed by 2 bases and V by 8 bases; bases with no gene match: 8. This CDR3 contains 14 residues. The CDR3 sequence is CSSSGTDNTGELFF. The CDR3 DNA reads TGCAGCTCCTCCGGGACAGACAACACCGGGGAGCTGTTTTTT.

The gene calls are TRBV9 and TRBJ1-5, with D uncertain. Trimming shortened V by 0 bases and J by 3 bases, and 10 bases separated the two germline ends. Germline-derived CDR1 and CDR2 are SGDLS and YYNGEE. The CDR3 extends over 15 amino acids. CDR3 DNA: TGTGCCAGCAGCGTAGGGGCCGCCGACAATCAGCCCCAGCATTTT. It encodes CASSVGAADNQPQHF.

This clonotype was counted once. The CDR3 here is CASSLSAGVGETQYF. The CDR3 coding sequence is TGTGCCAGCAGCTTGTCAGCGGGAGTGGGAGAGACCCAGTACTTC. V usage is TRBV7-2 and J usage is TRBJ2-5; 8 bases agree with TRBD2. The germline CDR1 and CDR2 sequences are SGHTA and FQGNSA. The V gene end was trimmed by 3 bases and the J gene end by 4 bases; junction bases not matched to a gene: 7. The CDR3 runs 15 residues.

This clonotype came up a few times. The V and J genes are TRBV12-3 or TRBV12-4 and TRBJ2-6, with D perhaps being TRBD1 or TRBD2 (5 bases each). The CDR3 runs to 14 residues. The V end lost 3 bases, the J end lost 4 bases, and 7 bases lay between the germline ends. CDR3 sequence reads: CASSLGTGANVLTF. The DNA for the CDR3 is TGTGCCAGCAGTTTGGGGACCGGGGCCAACGTCCTGACTTTC.

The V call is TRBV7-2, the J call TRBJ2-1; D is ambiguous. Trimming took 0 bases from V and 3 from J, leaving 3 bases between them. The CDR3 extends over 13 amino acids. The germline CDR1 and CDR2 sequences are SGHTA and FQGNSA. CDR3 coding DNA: TGTGCCAGCAGCTTAGCCAACTACAATGAGCAGTTCTTC. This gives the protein CASSLANYNEQFF.

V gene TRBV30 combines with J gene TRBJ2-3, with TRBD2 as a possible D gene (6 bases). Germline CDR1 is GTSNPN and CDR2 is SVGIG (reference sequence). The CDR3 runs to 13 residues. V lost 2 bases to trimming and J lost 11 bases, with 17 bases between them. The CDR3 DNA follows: TGTGCCTGGAGTAAGGGGACTGTTCTTGGGCAGTATTTT. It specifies CAWSKGTVLGQYF.

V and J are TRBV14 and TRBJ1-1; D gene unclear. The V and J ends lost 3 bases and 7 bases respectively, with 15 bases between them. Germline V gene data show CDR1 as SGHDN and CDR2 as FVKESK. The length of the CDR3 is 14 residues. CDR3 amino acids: CASSHASPKIEAFF. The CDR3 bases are TGTGCCAGCAGCCATGCGTCCCCAAAAATTGAAGCTTTCTTT.

The DNA of the CDR3 is TGTGCCAGCAGGGCCGGGACAGGGAGCTCCTACGAGCAGTACTTC. Its translation is CASRAGTGSSYEQYF. The V and J genes are TRBV6-5 and TRBJ2-7; 9 nucleotides line up with TRBD1. CDR3 length: 15 residues. The germline CDR1 and CDR2 sequences are MNHEY and SVGAGI. V shed 6 bases and J 0 bases; nucleotides not matched to a gene: 6.

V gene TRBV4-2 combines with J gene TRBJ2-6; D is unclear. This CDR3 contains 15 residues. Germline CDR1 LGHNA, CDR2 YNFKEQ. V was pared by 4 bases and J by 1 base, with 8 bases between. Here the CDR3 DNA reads TGTGCCAGCAGCCTTCTCTGGTCTGGGGCCAACGTCCTGACTTTC. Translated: CASSLLWSGANVLTF.

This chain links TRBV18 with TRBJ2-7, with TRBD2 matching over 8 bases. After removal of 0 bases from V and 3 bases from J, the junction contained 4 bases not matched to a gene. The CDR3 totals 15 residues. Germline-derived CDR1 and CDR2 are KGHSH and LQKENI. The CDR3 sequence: CASSPPTSEGYEQYF. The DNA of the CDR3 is TGTGCCAGCTCACCACCGACTAGCGAGGGCTACGAGCAGTACTTC.

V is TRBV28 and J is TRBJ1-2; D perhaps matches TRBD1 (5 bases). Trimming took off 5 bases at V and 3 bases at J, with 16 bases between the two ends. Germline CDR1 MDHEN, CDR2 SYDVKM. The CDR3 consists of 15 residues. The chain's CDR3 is CASSPRKGIYYGYTF. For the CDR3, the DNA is TGTGCCAGCAGTCCTAGGAAGGGGATATACTATGGCTACACCTTC.

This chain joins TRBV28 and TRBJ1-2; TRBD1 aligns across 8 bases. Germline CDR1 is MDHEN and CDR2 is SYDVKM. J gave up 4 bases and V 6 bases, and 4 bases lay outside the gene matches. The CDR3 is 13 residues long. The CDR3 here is CASRQTGGYGYTF. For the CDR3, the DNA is TGTGCCAGCAGACAAACAGGGGGCTATGGCTACACCTTC.

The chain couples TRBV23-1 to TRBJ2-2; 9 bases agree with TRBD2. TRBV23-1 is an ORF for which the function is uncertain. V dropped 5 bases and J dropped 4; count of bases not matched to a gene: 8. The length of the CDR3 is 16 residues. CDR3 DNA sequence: TGCGCCAGCAGTAAAATAGCGGGAGTATGCACCGGGGAGCTGTTTTTT. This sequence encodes CASSKIAGVCTGELFF.

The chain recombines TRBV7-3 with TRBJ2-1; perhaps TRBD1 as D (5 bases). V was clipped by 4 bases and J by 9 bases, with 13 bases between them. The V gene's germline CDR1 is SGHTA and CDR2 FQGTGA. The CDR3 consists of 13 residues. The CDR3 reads CASSSTDFSEQFF. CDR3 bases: TGTGCCAGCAGCTCGACAGATTTTAGTGAGCAGTTCTTC.

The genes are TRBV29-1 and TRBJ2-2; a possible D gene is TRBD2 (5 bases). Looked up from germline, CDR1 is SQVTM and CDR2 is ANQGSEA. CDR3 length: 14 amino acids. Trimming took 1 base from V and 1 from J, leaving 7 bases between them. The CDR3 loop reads CSVEGGLNTGELFF. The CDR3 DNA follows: TGCAGCGTTGAAGGAGGGTTGAACACCGGGGAGCTGTTTTTT.

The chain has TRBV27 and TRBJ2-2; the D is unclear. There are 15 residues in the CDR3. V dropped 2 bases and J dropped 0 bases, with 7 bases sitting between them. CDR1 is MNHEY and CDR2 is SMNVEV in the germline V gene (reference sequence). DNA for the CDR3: TGTGCCAGCAGTTTAGGGGTTGCGAACACCGGGGAGCTGTTTTTT. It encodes CASSLGVANTGELFF.

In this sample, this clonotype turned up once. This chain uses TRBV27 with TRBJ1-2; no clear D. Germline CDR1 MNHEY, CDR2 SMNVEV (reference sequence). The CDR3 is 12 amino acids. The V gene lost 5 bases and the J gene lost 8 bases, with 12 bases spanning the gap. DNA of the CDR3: TGTGCCAGCAGTACCTACAGAGGGGGCTACACCTTC. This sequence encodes CASSTYRGGYTF.

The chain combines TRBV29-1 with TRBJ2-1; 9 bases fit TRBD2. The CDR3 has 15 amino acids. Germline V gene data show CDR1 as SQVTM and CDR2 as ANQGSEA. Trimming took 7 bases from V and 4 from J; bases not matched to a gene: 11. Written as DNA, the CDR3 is TGCAGCGCCGAATTTGGGCTAGCGGGGTACAATGAGCAGTTCTTC. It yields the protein CSAEFGLAGYNEQFF.

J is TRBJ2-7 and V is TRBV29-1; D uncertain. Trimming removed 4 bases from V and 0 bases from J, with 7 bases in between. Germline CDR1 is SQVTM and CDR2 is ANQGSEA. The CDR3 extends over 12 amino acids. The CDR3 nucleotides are TGCAGCGTTGGCCTGAGCTCCTACGAGCAGTACTTC. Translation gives CSVGLSSYEQYF.

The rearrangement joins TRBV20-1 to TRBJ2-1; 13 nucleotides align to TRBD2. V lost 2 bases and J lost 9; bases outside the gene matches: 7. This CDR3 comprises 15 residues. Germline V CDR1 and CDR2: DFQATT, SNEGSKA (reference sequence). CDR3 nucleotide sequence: TGCAGTGCTAGATCTAGGACTAGCGGGAGAGGTGAGCAGTTCTTC. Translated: CSARSRTSGRGEQFF.